This T cell receptor beta chain originates from a study of shared clonotypes between healthy human individuals. On this clone: Antigen unknown.

General observations from the study: Investigators collected only blood, and repertoires in tissues likely differ. Relative to memory subsets, naive subsets generally showed larger estimated richness. Incomplete sequencing of sorted subsets was indicated by rarefaction despite large depth.

Replicate PCRs from sorted subsets contained approximately 220 ng DNA, which is around 30,000 T cell genomes. Measured with immunoSEQ multiplex PCR; TCRdb has only the in-frame clones, and not every one. The sample consists of roughly 2,500,000 clones, 90% to 95% of them appearing once. The CDR3 is made up of 16 amino acids. Germline loops: CDR1 SGHAT, CDR2 FQDESV (reference sequence). V dropped 5 bases and J dropped 0 bases, with 14 bases sitting between them. The sequence was obtained from a man in his late teens or twenties in good health. Some clones in this sample may be carry-over from other donors' samples. The sequenced material came from naive CD4+ T cells from PBMCs. Subset here: CD45RA+ positively selected. The chain is built from TRBV11-1 and TRBJ2-1; D possibly corresponds to TRBD2 (6 bases). The CDR3 nucleotides are TGTGCCAGCAGCCATAGCGGCCTAAGCTCCTACAATGAGCAGTTCTTC. Amino acid sequence: CASSHSGLSSYNEQFF.